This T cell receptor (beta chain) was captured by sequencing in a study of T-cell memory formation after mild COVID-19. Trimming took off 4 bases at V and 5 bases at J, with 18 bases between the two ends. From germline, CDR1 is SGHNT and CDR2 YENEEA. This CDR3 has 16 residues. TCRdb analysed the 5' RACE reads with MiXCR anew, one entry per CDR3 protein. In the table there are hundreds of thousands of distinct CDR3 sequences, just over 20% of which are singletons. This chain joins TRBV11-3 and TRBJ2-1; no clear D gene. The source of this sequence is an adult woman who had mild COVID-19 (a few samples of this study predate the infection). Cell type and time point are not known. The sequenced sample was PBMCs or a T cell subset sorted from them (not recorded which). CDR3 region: CASSWSYYRPNNEQFF. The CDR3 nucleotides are TGTGCCAGCAGCTGGTCCTATTACCGGCCCAACAATGAGCAGTTCTTC.